This T cell receptor (beta chain) was obtained from a study of blood T cell repertoires in COVID-19. At the level of the study: Whether acute or convalescent, the COVID-19 samples came from the United States, Italy and Spain. From T cells, B-cell-depleted T cells, or PBMCs came the material, which was cDNA or gDNA.

Original data processing: Reference gene primer amplification in the assay estimated nucleated cell counts. Method: immunoSEQ multiplex PCR; TCRdb's copy keeps in-frame clones and lacks some. That table gives V, J and clone size, and the DNA gave D and trimming. The table lists some 270,000 clones, 86% of them singletons. CDR3 length: 14 residues. Germline CDR1 and CDR2: MNHEY and SVGAGI. Trimming stripped 6 bases from V and 6 bases from J, with 15 bases between. The chain carries TRBV6-5 and TRBJ2-4; D is possibly TRBD1 (6 bases). Sample: peripheral blood. This clonotype was sampled from a man aged 35 to 55 with active or convalescent COVID-19. CDR3 loop: CASRGPGVGNIQYF. CDR3 nucleotides: TGTGCCAGCAGGGGACCAGGGGTAGGAAACATTCAGTACTTC.